The T cell receptor beta chain under discussion was sequenced for a study of cytomegalovirus exposure and HLA in healthy donors. The CDR3 contains 16 residues. Germline V lookup: CDR1 SGHRS, CDR2 YFSETQ. After removal of 2 bases from V and 3 bases from J, the junction contained 7 bases not matched to a gene. Findings of the study overall: The authors confirmed in vitro that a few CMV-associated chains were specific for CMV antigens. Looking again later, the authors saw that most CMV-associated TCR beta chains seemed HLA-restricted.

As to this clone: Its antigen remains unknown.

The PCR contained 60 Vbeta and 13 Jbeta primers. The assay was immunoSEQ multiplex PCR, and TCRdb's table has in-frame clones only and misses some. This repertoire shows approximately 100,000 clones, roughly 70% found once; its top ten account for 8% to 13%. The chain combines TRBV5-1 with TRBJ2-3; 9 bases align to TRBD1. The sample taken for sequencing was PBMCs. This clonotype was obtained from a man in his fifties in good health and CMV-seronegative. CDR3 nucleotide sequence: TGCGCCAGCAGCTTAAGCACGGACAGGGGAACAGATACGCAGTATTTT. Translation gives CASSLSTDRGTDTQYF.